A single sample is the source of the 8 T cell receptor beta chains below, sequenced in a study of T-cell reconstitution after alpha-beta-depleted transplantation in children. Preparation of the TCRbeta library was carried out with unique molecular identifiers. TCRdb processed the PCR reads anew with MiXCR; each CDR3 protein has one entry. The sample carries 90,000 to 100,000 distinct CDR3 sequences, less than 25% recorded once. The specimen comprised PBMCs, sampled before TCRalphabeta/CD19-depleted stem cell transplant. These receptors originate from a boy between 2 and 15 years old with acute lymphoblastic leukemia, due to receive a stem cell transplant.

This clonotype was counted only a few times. CDR3 nucleotides: TGTGCCAGCAGTTGGACAGGGCTAGAGACCCAGTACTTC. It is translated as CASSWTGLETQYF. The V gene is TRBV2, the J gene TRBJ2-5, with 8 bases matching TRBD1. V shed 5 bases, J shed 4 bases, and the junction held 3 bases outside the gene matches. CDR3 length equals 13 residues. Germline lookup yields CDR1 SNHLY and CDR2 FYNNEI. The complete variable domain, with remaining parts taken from reference TRBV2 and TRBJ2-5, reads EPEVTQTPSHQVTQMGQEVILRCVPISNHLYFYWYRQILGQKVEFLVSFYNNEISEKSEIFDDQFSVERPDGSNFTLKIRSTKLEDSAMYFCASSWTGLETQYFGPGTRLLVL.

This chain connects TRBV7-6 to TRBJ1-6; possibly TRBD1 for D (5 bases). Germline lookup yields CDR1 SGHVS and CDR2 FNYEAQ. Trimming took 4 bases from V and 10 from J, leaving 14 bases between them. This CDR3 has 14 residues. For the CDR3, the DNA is TGTGCCAGCAGCTGGGGGGAGGAAGGGTCACCCCTCCACTTT. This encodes CASSWGEEGSPLHF.

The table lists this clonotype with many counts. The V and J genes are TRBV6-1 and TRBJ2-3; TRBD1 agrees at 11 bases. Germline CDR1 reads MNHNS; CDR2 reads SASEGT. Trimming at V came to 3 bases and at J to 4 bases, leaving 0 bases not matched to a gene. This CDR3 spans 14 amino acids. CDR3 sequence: CASSEGQGADTQYF. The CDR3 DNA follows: TGTGCCAGCAGTGAGGGACAGGGGGCAGATACGCAGTATTTT.

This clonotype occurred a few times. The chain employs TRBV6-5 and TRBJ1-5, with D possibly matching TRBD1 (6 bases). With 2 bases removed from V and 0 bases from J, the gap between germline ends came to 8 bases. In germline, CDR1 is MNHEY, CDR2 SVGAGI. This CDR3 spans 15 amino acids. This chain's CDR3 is CASSYHRDSNQPQHF. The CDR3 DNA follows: TGTGCCAGCAGTTACCACAGGGATAGCAATCAGCCCCAGCATTTT.

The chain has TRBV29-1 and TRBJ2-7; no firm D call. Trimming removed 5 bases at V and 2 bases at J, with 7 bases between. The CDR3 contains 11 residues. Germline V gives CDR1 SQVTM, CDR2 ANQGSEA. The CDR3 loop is CSVITAYEQYF. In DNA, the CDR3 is TGCAGCGTTATTACAGCCTACGAGCAGTACTTC.

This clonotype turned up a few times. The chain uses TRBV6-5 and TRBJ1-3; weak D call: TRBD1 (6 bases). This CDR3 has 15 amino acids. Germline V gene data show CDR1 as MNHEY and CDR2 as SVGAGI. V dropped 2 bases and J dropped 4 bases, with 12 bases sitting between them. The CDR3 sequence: CASSYEGVRGNTIYF. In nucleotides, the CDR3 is TGTGCCAGCAGTTACGAGGGGGTCCGGGGAAACACCATATATTTT.

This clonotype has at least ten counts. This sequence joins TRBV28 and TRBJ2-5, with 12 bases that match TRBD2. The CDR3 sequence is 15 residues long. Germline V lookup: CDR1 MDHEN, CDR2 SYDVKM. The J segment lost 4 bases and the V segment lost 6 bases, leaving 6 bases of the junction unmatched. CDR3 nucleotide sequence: TGTGCCAGCAGCCATCGGACTAGCGGGATAGAGACCCAGTACTTC. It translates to CASSHRTSGIETQYF.

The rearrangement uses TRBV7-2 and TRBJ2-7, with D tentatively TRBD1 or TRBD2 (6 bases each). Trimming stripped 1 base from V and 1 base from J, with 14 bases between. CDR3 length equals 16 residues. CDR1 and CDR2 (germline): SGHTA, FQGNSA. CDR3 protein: CASSLVGGRGSYEQYF. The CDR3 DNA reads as TGTGCCAGCAGCTTAGTAGGGGGGCGGGGATCCTACGAGCAGTACTTC.